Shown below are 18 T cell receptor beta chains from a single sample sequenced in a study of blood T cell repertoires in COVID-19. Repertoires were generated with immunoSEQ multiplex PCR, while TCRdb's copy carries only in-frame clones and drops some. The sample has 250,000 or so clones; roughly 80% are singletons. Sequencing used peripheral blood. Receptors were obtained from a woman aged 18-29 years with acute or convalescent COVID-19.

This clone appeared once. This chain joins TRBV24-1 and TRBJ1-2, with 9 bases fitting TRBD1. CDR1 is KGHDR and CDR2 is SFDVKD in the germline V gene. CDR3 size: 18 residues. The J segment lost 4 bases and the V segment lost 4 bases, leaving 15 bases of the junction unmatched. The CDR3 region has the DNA TGTGCCACCAGTGACAGCAGGACAGGGGAAAGTTTGGGCTATGGCTACACCTTC. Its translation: CATSDSRTGESLGYGYTF.

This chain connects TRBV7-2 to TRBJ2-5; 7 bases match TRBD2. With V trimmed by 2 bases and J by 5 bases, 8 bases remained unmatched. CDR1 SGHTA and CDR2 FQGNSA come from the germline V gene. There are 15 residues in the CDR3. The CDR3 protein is CASSLWRGSTETQYF. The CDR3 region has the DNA TGTGCCAGCAGCTTATGGCGCGGGAGTACGGAGACCCAGTACTTC.

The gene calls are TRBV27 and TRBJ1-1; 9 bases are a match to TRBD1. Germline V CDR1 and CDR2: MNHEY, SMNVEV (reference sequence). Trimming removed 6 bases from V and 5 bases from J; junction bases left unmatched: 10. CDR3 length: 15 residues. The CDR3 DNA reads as TGTGCCAGCAGGCCCTTAGGGACAGGGCGAACTGAAGCTTTCTTT. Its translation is CASRPLGTGRTEAFF.

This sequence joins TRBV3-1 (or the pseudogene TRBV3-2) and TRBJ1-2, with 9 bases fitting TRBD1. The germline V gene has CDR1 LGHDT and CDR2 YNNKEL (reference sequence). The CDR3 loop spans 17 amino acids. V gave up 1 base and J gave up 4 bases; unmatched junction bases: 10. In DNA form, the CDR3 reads TGTGCCAGCAGCCAAGCCCTCGGAACAGGGGGCGTCTATGGCTACACCTTC. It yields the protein CASSQALGTGGVYGYTF.

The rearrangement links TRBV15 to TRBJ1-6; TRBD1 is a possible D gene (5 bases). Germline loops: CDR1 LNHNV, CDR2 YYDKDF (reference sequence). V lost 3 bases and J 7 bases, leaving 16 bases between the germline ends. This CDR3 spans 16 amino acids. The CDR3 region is CATSSPAGRDNSPLHF. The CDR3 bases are TGTGCCACCAGCAGCCCCGCAGGGCGGGACAATTCACCCCTCCACTTT. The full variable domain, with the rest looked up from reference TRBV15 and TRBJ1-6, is DAMVIQNPRYQVTQFGKPVTLSCSQTLNHNVMYWYQQKSSQAPKLLFHYYDKDFNNEADTPDNFQSRRPNTSFCFLDIRSPGLGDTAMYLCATSSPAGRDNSPLHFGNGTRLTVT.

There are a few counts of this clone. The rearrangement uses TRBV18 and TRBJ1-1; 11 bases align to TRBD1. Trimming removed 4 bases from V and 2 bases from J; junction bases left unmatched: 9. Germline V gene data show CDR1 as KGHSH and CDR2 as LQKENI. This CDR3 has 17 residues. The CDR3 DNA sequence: TGTGCCAGCTCACGGACAGGGGGCGCGGTGGGAAACACTGAAGCTTTCTTT. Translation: CASSRTGGAVGNTEAFF. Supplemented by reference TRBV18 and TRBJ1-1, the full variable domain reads NAGVMQNPRHLVRRRGQEARLRCSPMKGHSHVYWYRQLPEEGLKFMVYLQKENIIDESGMPKERFSAEFPKEGPSILRIQQVVRGDSAAYFCASSRTGGAVGNTEAFFGQGTRLTVV.

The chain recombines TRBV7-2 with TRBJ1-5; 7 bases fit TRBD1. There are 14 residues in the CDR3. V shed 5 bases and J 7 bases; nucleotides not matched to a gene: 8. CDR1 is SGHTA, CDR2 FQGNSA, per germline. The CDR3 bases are TGTGCCAGCAGCCTCCGACAGGGCGACCAGCCCCAGCATTTT. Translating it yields CASSLRQGDQPQHF.

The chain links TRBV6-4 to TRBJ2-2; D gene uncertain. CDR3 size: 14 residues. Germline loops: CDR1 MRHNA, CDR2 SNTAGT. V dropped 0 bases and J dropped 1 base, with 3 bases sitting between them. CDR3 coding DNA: TGTGCCAGCAGTGACTCTAGGAACACCGGGGAGCTGTTTTTT. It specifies CASSDSRNTGELFF.

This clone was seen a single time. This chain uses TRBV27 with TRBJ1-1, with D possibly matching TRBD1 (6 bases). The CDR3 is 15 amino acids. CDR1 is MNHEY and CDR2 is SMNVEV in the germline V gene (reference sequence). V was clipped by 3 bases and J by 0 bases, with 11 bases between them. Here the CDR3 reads CASSLDRSMNTEAFF. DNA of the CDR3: TGTGCCAGCAGTTTGGACAGAAGCATGAACACTGAAGCTTTCTTT.

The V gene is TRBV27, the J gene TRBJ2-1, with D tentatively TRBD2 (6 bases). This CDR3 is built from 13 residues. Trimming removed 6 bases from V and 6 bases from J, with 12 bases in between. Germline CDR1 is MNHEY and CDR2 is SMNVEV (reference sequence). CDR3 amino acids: CASRGGFPNEQFF. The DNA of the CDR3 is TGTGCCAGCAGGGGAGGATTTCCCAATGAGCAGTTCTTC.

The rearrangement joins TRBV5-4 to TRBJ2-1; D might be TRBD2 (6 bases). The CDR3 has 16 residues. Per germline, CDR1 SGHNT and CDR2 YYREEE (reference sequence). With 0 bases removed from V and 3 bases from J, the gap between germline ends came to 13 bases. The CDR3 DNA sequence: TGTGCCAGCAGCTTGGTCCTGGCGGGGTTCTACAATGAGCAGTTCTTC. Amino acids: CASSLVLAGFYNEQFF.

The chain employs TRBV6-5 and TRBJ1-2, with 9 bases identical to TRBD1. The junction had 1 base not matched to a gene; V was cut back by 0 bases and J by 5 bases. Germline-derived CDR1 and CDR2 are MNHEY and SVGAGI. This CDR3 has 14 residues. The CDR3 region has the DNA TGTGCCAGCAGTTACTCGACAGGGGGATATGGCTACACCTTC. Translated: CASSYSTGGYGYTF.

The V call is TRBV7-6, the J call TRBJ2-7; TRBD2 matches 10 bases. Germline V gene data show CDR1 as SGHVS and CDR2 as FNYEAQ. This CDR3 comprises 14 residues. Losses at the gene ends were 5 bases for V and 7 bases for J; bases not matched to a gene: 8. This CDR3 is CASSQAGGPGEQYF. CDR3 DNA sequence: TGTGCCAGCAGCCAAGCGGGAGGGCCCGGGGAGCAGTACTTC. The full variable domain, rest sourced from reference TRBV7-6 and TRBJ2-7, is GAGVSQSPRYKVTKRGQDVALRCDPISGHVSLYWYRQALGQGPEFLTYFNYEAQQDKSGLPNDRFSAERPEGSISTLTIQRTEQRDSAMYRCASSQAGGPGEQYFGPGTRLTVT.

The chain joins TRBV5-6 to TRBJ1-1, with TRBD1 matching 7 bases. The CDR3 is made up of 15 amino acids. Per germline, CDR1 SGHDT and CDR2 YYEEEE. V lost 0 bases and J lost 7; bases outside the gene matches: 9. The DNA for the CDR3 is TGTGCCAGCAGCTTGGGAAGACAGGGTGACAGTGAAGCTTTCTTT. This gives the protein CASSLGRQGDSEAFF.

Written as DNA, the CDR3 is TGTGCCAGCTCACCCAAATACGAGCAGTACTTC. Protein product: CASSPKYEQYF. The chain carries TRBV18 and TRBJ2-7, with D hard to call. CDR3 length: 11 residues. Deletions cut 3 bases from V and 4 bases from J, with 4 bases between. The germline gives CDR1 KGHSH, CDR2 LQKENI.

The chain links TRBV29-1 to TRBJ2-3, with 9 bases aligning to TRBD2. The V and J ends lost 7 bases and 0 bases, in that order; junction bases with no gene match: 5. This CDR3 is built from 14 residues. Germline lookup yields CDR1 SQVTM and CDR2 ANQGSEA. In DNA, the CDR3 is TGCAGCGCCTCCGCGGGGGGGAGCACAGATACGCAGTATTTT. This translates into CSASAGGSTDTQYF.

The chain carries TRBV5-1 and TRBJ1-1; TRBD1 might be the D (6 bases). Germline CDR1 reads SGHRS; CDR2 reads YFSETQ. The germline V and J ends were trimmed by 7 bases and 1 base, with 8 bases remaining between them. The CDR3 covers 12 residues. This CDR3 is CASQQGNTEAFF. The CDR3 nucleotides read TGCGCCAGCCAACAGGGGAACACTGAAGCTTTCTTT. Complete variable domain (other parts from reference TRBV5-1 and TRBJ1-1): KAGVTQTPRYLIKTRGQQVTLSCSPISGHRSVSWYQQTPGQGLQFLFEYFSETQRNKGNFPGRFSGRQFSNSRSEMNVSTLELGDSALYLCASQQGNTEAFFGQGTRLTVV.

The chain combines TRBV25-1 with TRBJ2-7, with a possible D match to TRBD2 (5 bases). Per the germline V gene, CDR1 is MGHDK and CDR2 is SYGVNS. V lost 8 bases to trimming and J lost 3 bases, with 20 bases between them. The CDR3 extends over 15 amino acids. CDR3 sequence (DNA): TGTGCCAGCCTAGACGGCGGGCCAGCATTCTACGAGCAGTACTTC. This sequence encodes CASLDGGPAFYEQYF.